This TCR beta chain is from a study of T cell responses to AZD1222 COVID-19 vaccine. CDR1 and CDR2 (germline): WNHNN, SYGVQD (reference sequence). Between the trimmed V and J ends, which lost 4 bases and 2 bases, there was a span of 13 bases. This CDR3 is 15 amino acids long. The data were produced by immunoSEQ multiplex PCR, yet TCRdb's version contains in-frame clones alone and is incomplete. This table holds tens of thousands of clones, roughly 90% found once. Comment on this clone: Its antigen is as yet unknown.

Study outcomes and limitations: Spike regions recognized by vaccine-associated CD4 TCRs spanned the protein, led by 160-218 and 743-854. Breadth and depth of Spike-specific TCRs rose after two AZD1222 doses.

The source was peripheral blood, collected on day 0 of AZD1222 vaccination. The rearrangement joins TRBV10-1 to TRBJ2-3; D is undetermined. The clonotype was recovered from an adult in good health. The chain's CDR3 is CASSGEGMFTDTQYF. The CDR3 bases are TGCGCCAGCAGTGGTGAAGGGATGTTCACAGATACGCAGTATTTT.